This T cell receptor beta chain was identified in a study of OX40 agonist ivuxolimab in advanced cancers. In germline, CDR1 is KGHSH, CDR2 LQKENI. The CDR3 runs to 14 residues. V was trimmed by 4 bases and J by 7 bases, leaving 14 bases between them. Only in-frame clones appear in the TCRdb table, and some are missing; sequencing was by immunoSEQ multiplex PCR. Here the sample spans 57,000 or so clones, 84% being singletons. The J gene is TRBJ1-5, the V gene TRBV18; no clear D gene. This clonotype was sampled from an adult with an advanced solid tumor such as melanoma, head and neck, liver or kidney cancer. Sample: CD4+ or CD8+ T cells sorted from blood, taken in a trial of the OX40 agonist ivuxolimab. The CDR3 region has the DNA TGTGCCAGCTCACTAGAGGGATTGGGGCAGCCCCAGCATTTT. Its protein product is CASSLEGLGQPQHF.